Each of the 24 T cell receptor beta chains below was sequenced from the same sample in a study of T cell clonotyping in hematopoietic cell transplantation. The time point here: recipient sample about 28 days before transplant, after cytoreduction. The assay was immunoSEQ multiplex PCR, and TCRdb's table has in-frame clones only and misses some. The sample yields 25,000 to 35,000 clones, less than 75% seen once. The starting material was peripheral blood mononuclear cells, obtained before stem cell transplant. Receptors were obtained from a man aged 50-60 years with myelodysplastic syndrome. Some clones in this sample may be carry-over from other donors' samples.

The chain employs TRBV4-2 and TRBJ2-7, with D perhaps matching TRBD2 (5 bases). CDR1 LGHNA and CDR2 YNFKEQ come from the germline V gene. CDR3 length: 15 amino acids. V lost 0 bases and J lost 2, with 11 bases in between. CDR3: CASSQDASGTYEQYF. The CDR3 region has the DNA TGTGCCAGCAGCCAAGATGCAAGCGGAACCTACGAGCAGTACTTC.

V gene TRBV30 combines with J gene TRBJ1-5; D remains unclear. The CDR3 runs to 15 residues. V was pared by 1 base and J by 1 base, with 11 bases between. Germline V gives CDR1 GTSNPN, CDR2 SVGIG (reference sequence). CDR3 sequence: CAWSGTPGSNQPQHF. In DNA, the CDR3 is TGTGCCTGGAGTGGGACCCCTGGGAGCAATCAGCCCCAGCATTTT.

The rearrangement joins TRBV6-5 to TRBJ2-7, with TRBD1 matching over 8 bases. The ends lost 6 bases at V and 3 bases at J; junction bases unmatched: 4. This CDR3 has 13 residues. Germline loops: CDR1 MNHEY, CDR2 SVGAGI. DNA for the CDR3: TGTGCCAGCAGGCCGGGACAGGACTACGAGCAGTACTTC. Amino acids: CASRPGQDYEQYF.

CDR3 nucleotides: TGCAGCGGAGGGCAGGGTGGTCAAGAGACCCAGTACTTC. The encoded protein is CSGGQGGQETQYF. The chain carries TRBV29-1 and TRBJ2-5; D assignment may be TRBD1 or TRBD2 (5 bases each). Trimming took 7 bases from V and 2 from J, leaving 14 bases between them. Germline loops: CDR1 SQVTM, CDR2 ANQGSEA. This CDR3 comprises 13 residues.

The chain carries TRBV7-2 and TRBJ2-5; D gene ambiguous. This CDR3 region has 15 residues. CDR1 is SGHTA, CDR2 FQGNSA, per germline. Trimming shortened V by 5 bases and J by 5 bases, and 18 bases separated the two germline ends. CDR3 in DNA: TGTGCCAGCAGCCAACACCCCAGTTCCCGCGAGACCCAGTACTTC. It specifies CASSQHPSSRETQYF.

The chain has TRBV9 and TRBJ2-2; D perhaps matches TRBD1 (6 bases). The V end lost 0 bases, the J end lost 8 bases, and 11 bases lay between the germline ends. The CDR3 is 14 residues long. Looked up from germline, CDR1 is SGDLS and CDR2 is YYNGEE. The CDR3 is CASSVGGGKGELFF. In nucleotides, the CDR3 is TGTGCCAGCAGCGTAGGTGGGGGCAAGGGGGAGCTGTTTTTT.

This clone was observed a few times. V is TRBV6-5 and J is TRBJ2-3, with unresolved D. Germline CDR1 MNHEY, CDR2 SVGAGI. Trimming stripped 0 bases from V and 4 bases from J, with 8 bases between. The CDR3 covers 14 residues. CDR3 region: CASSYSPGADTQYF. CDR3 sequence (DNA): TGTGCCAGCAGTTACTCACCGGGCGCAGATACGCAGTATTTT.

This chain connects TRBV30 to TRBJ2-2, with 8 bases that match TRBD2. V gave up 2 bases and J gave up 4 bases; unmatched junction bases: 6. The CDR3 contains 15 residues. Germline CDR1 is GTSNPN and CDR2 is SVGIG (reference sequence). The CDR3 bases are TGTGCCTGGAGTAGTCTAGCGGGTCCCACCGGGGAGCTGTTTTTT. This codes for CAWSSLAGPTGELFF.

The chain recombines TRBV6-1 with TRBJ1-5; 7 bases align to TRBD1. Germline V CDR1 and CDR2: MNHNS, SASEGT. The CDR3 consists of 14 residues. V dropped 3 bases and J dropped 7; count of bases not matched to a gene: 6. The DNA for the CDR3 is TGTGCCAGCAGTGAGCGACAGGGCCAGCAGCCCCAGCATTTT. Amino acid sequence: CASSERQGQQPQHF.

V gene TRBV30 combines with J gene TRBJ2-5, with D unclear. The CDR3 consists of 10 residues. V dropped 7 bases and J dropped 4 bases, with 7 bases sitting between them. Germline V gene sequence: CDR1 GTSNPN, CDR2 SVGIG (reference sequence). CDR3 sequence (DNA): TGTGCCTACGGAGTAGAGACCCAGTACTTC. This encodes CAYGVETQYF.

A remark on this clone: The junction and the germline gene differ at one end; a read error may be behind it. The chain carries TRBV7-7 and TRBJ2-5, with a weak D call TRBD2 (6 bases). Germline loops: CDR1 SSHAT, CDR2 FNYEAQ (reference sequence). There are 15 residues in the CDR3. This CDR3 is CASSLSGGKEETQYF. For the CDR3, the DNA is TGTGCTAGCAGCTTATCAGGAGGGAAGGAAGAGACCCAGTACTTC.

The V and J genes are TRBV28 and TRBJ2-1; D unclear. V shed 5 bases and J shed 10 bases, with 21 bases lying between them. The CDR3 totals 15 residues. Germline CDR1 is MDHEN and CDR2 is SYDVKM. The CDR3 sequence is CASSLGLGPLGEQFF. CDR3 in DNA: TGTGCCAGCAGTCTTGGGTTAGGGCCACTGGGGGAGCAGTTCTTC.

CDR3 nucleotides: TGTGCCGGACATCGGTCAGGAAACACCATATATTTT. Amino acid sequence: CAGHRSGNTIYF. This rearrangement joins TRBV30 to TRBJ1-3; D might be TRBD1 (5 bases). The CDR3 covers 12 residues. Trimming shortened V by 8 bases and J by 4 bases, and 12 bases separated the two germline ends. Germline-derived CDR1 and CDR2 are GTSNPN and SVGIG (reference sequence).

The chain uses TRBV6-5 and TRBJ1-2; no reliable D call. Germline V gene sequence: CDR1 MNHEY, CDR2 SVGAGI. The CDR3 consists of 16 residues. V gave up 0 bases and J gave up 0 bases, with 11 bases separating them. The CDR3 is CASSYSGRPANYGYTF. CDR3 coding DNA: TGTGCCAGCAGTTACTCGGGCAGGCCCGCTAACTATGGCTACACCTTC.

The CDR3 protein is CASSEGQYF. CDR3 DNA: TGTGCCAGCAGTGAAGGCCAGTACTTC. The chain has TRBV6-1 and TRBJ2-7; D not resolved. V lost 1 base to trimming and J lost 10 bases, with 2 bases between them. Per germline, CDR1 MNHNS and CDR2 SASEGT. This CDR3 is 9 amino acids long.

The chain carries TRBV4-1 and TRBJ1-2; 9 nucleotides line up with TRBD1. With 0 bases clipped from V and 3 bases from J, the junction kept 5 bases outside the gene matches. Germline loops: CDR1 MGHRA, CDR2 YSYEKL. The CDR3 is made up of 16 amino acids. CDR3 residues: CASSQDGTGPDYGYTF. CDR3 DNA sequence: TGCGCCAGCAGCCAAGATGGGACAGGGCCCGACTATGGCTACACCTTC.

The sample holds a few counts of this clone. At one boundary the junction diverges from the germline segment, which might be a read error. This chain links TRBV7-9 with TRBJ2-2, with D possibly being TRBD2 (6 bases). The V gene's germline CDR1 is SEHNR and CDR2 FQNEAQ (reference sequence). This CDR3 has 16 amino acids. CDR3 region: CASSLGAGSNTGELLF. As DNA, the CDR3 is TGTGCCAGCAGCTTAGGCGCGGGGTCGAACACCGGGGAGCTGCTTTTT.

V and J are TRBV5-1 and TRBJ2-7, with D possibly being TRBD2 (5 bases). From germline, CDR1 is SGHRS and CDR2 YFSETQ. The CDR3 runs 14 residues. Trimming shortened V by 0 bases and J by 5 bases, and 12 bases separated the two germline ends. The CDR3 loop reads CASSLGLGSDEQYF. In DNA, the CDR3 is TGCGCCAGCAGCTTGGGTTTGGGGAGCGACGAGCAGTACTTC.

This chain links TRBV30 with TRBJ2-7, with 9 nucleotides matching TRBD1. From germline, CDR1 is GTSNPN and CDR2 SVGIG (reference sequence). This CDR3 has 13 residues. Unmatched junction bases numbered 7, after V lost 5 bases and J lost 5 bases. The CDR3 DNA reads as TGTGCCTGGGGACAGGGGACGTGGGACGAGCAGTACTTC. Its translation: CAWGQGTWDEQYF.

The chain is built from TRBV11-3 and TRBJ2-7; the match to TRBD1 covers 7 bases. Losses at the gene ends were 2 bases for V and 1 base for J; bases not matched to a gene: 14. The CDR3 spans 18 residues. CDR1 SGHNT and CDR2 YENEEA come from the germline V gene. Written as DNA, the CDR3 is TGTGCCAGCAGCTTACTTTATAGACAGGGAGCAGGATCCTACGAGCAGTACTTC. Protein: CASSLLYRQGAGSYEQYF.

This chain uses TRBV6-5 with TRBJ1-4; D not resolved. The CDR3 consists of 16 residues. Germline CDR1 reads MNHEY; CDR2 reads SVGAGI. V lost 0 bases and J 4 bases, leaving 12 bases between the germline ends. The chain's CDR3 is CASSYSGVGDNEKLFF. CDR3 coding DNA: TGTGCCAGCAGTTACTCCGGGGTCGGGGATAATGAAAAACTGTTTTTT.

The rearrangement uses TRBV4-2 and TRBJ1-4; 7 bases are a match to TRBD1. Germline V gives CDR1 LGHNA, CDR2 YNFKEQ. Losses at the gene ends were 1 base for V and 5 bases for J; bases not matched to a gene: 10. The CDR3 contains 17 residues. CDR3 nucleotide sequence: TGTGCCAGCAGCCAAGGAACAGGGGATCGTGGGAATGAAAAACTGTTTTTT. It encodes CASSQGTGDRGNEKLFF.

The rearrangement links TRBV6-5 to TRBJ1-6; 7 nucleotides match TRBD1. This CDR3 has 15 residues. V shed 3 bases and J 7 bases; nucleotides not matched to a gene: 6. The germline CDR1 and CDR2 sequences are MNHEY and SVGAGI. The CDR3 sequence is CASSYEGALNSPLHF. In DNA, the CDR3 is TGTGCCAGCAGTTATGAGGGGGCATTAAATTCACCCCTCCACTTT.

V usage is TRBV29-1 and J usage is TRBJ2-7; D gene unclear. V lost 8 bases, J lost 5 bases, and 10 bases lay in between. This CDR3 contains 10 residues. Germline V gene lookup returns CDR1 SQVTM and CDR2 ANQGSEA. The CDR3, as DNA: TGCAGCCAATTTGCAGACGAGCAGTACTTC. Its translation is CSQFADEQYF.